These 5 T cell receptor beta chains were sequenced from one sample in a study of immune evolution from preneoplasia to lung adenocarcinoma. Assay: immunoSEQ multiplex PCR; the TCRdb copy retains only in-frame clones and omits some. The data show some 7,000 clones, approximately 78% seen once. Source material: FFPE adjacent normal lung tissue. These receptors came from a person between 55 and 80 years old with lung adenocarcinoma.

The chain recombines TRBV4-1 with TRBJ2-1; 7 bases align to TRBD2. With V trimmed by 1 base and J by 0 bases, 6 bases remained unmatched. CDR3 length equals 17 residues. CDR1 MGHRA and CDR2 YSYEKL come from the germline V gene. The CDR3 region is CASSQGLAESSYNEQFF. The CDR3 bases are TGCGCCAGCAGCCAAGGGCTAGCGGAGAGCTCCTACAATGAGCAGTTCTTC.

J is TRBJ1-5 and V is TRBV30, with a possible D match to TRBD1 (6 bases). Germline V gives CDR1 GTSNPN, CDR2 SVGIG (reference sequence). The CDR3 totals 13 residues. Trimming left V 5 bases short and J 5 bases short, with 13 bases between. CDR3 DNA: TGTGCCTGGGCCCGGACAGACGATCAGCCCCAGCATTTT. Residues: CAWARTDDQPQHF.

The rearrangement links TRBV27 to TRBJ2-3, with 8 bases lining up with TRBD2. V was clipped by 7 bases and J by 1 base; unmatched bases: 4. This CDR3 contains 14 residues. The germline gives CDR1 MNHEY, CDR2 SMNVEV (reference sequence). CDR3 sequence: CASTLGLGTDTQYF. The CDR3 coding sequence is TGTGCCAGCACTTTGGGACTAGGCACAGATACGCAGTATTTT.

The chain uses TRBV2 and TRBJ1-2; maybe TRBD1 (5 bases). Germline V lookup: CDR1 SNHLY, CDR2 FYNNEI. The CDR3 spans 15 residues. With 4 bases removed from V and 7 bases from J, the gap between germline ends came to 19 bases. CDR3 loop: CASSGFGHRLGGYTF. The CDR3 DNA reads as TGTGCCAGCAGTGGGTTCGGTCACAGGCTCGGTGGCTACACCTTC.

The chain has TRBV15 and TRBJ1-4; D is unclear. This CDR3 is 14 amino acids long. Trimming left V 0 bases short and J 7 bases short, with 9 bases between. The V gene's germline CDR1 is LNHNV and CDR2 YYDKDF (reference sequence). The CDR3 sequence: CATSRDLGSEKLFF. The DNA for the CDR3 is TGTGCCACCAGCAGAGATCTAGGGAGTGAAAAACTGTTTTTT. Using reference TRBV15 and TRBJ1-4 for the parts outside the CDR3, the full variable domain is DAMVIQNPRYQVTQFGKPVTLSCSQTLNHNVMYWYQQKSSQAPKLLFHYYDKDFNNEADTPDNFQSRRPNTSFCFLDIRSPGLGDTAMYLCATSRDLGSEKLFFGSGTQLSVL.